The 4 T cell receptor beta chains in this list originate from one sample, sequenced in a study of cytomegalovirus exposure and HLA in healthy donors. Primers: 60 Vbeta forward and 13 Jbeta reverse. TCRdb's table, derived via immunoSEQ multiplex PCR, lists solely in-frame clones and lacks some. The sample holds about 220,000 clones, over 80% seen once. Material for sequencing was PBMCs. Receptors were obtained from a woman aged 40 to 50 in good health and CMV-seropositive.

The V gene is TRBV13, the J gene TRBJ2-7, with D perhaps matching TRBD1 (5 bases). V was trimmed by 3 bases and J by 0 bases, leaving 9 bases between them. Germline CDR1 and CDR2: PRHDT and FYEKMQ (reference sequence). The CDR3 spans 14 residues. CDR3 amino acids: CASSLTVNSYEQYF. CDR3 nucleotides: TGTGCCAGCAGCTTGACAGTGAACTCCTACGAGCAGTACTTC.

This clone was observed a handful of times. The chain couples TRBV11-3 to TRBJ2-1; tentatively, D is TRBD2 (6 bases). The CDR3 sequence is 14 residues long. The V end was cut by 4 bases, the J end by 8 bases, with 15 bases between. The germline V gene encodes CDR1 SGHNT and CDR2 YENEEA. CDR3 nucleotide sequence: TGTGCCAGCAGCTCACTAGCCAGGTCAGATGAGCAGTTCTTC. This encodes CASSSLARSDEQFF.

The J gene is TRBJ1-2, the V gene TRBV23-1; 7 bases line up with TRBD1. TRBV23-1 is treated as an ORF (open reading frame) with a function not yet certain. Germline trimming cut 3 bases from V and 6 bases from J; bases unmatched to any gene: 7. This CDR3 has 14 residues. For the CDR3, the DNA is TGCGCCAGCAGTCACAGGCGAACAGGGGATGGCTACACCTTC. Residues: CASSHRRTGDGYTF.

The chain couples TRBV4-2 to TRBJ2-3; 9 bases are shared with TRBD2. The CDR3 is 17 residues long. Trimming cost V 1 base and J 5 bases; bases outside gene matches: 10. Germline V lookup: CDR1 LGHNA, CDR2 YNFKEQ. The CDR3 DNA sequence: TGTGCCAGCAGCCAAGGGAATGCGGGGGGGCCGGTAGATACGCAGTATTTT. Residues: CASSQGNAGGPVDTQYF.